The 14 T cell receptor beta chains given below trace back to one sample, sequenced in a study of T-cell reconstitution after alpha-beta-depleted transplantation in children. Unique molecular identifiers were incorporated when the TCRbeta library was constructed. MiXCR, run by TCRdb on the PCR reads, gives a single entry per CDR3 protein. The sample holds 450,000 to 600,000 distinct CDR3 sequences, 30% to 35% seen once. The material was PBMCs from the stem cell graft donor, obtained from the stem cell graft. The receptors were sampled from a human donor who donated a stem cell graft to a child with aplastic anemia.

This clonotype has only a few counts. The chain joins TRBV18 to TRBJ2-3; TRBD1 matches at 12 bases. Germline V gene data show CDR1 as KGHSH and CDR2 as LQKENI. The ends lost 6 bases at V and 2 bases at J; junction bases unmatched: 9. CDR3 length equals 17 residues. CDR3 residues: CASSVLGTGGTTDTQYF. CDR3 DNA: TGTGCCAGCTCGGTCCTAGGGACAGGGGGCACCACAGATACGCAGTATTTT.

This clonotype was seen more than once but under ten times. The rearrangement links TRBV5-4 to TRBJ2-1, with D possibly TRBD1 on 5 matching bases. Germline V gene lookup returns CDR1 SGHNT and CDR2 YYREEE (reference sequence). The CDR3 is 14 residues long. V lost 4 bases and J 6 bases, leaving 14 bases between the germline ends. The CDR3 loop reads CASSKFDSPNEQFF. The DNA of the CDR3 is TGTGCCAGCAGCAAATTCGACAGTCCCAATGAGCAGTTCTTC.

The rearrangement joins TRBV20-1 to TRBJ1-5; D unresolved. CDR1 is DFQATT and CDR2 is SNEGSKA in the germline V gene (reference sequence). The CDR3 is made up of 13 amino acids. Trimming left V 3 bases short and J 7 bases short, with 13 bases between. CDR3 sequence reads: CSARSGVGQPQHF. The CDR3, as DNA: TGCAGTGCTAGGTCTGGGGTGGGACAGCCCCAGCATTTT.

This clonotype was picked up a small number of times. The rearrangement links TRBV6-2 or TRBV6-3 to TRBJ2-2; TRBD1 or TRBD2 may be the D gene (7 bases each). The CDR3 contains 15 residues. V was pared by 6 bases and J by 4 bases, with 15 bases between. From germline, CDR1 is MNHEY and CDR2 SVGEGT. CDR3 protein: CASSLQGGVTGELFF. The DNA for the CDR3 is TGTGCCAGCAGCCTTCAGGGGGGGGTCACCGGGGAGCTGTTTTTT.

This clonotype was found a few times. This sequence joins TRBV5-1 and TRBJ2-1; 7 nucleotides agree with TRBD2. V lost 1 base to trimming and J lost 6 bases; unmatched junction nucleotides: 1. Looked up from germline, CDR1 is SGHRS and CDR2 is YFSETQ. The CDR3 totals 13 residues. The CDR3 nucleotides read TGCGCCAGCAGCTTGCAGCGGGGCAATGAGCAGTTCTTC. This sequence encodes CASSLQRGNEQFF.

There are a few counts of this clonotype. The chain joins TRBV20-1 to TRBJ2-1; TRBD2 aligns across 10 bases. J lost 4 bases, V lost 5 bases, and 8 bases had no gene match. The CDR3 is 15 amino acids. CDR1 is DFQATT and CDR2 is SNEGSKA in the germline V gene (reference sequence). The CDR3 nucleotides are TGCAGTGCTGGGGGACTAGCGCAAACTTACAATGAGCAGTTCTTC. It specifies CSAGGLAQTYNEQFF.

J is TRBJ1-2 and V is TRBV20-1, with D hard to call. This CDR3 spans 12 amino acids. V was shortened by 6 bases and J by 8 bases, with 16 bases between the two germline ends. Germline loops: CDR1 DFQATT, CDR2 SNEGSKA (reference sequence). CDR3 DNA sequence: TGCAGTGCCAAAGTCTCGCCCCGAGGCTACACCTTC. Amino acids: CSAKVSPRGYTF.

This chain links TRBV12-3 or TRBV12-4 with TRBJ2-3, with D perhaps TRBD1 or TRBD2 (6 bases each). The length of the CDR3 is 15 residues. The ends were cut back, 8 bases at V and 2 bases at J, with 17 bases in the middle. The CDR3: CASGKLGGTTDTQYF. The CDR3 bases are TGTGCCAGCGGAAAGTTAGGGGGGACCACAGATACGCAGTATTTT.

This clonotype was seen only a few times. One junction end does not reproduce the germline sequence, and a read error may be involved. This rearrangement joins TRBV29-1 to TRBJ2-1, with D unresolved. Germline-derived CDR1 and CDR2 are SQVTM and ANQGSEA. This CDR3 region has 13 residues. The CDR3 sequence: CSFEDGIYNEQFF. In DNA, the CDR3 is TGCAGCTTTGAAGACGGAATCTACAATGAGCAGTTCTTC.

This clonotype was observed a handful of times. The V gene is TRBV12-3 or TRBV12-4, the J gene TRBJ2-1; TRBD2 matches 9 bases. After removal of 5 bases from V and 7 bases from J, the junction contained 6 bases not matched to a gene. The CDR3 runs to 14 residues. In DNA, the CDR3 is TGTGCCAGCAGTCTCGCGGGAGGGTGGAATGAGCAGTTCTTC. Its protein is CASSLAGGWNEQFF.

This chain links TRBV7-8 with TRBJ2-7; 8 nucleotides line up with TRBD1. Germline V gene lookup returns CDR1 SGHVS and CDR2 FQNEAQ. The CDR3 has 15 residues. The V and J ends lost 5 bases and 5 bases, in that order; junction bases with no gene match: 11. The CDR3 region has the DNA TGTGCCAGCAGCCTCCGGTGGACAGGGTCCCACGAGCAGTACTTC. Protein product: CASSLRWTGSHEQYF.

This clonotype was seen more than once but under ten times. This sequence joins TRBV5-6 and TRBJ2-3; D may be TRBD2 (5 bases). Per the germline V gene, CDR1 is SGHDT and CDR2 is YYEEEE. The CDR3 is made up of 14 amino acids. V was shortened by 6 bases and J by 2 bases, with 13 bases between the two germline ends. The CDR3 loop is CASNLEGLTDTQYF. CDR3 bases: TGTGCCAGCAATCTTGAGGGCCTCACAGATACGCAGTATTTT.

The CDR3 DNA is TGTGCCAGCAGCTTGGCGCAGGTGGCAGGTATGAACACTGAAGCTTTCTTT. As protein: CASSLAQVAGMNTEAFF. The rearrangement uses TRBV5-5 and TRBJ1-1; no firm D call. V lost 0 bases to trimming and J lost 0 bases, with 15 bases between them. This CDR3 region has 17 residues. Germline lookup yields CDR1 SGHKS and CDR2 YYEKEE (reference sequence).

The V and J genes are TRBV7-2 and TRBJ1-4; D gene ambiguous. This CDR3 region has 13 residues. The V end was cut by 5 bases, the J end by 7 bases, with 11 bases between. Germline V gene data show CDR1 as SGHTA and CDR2 as FQGNSA. CDR3 sequence: CASSALGGEKLFF. In nucleotides, the CDR3 is TGTGCCAGCAGCGCTTTGGGTGGTGAAAAACTGTTTTTT.